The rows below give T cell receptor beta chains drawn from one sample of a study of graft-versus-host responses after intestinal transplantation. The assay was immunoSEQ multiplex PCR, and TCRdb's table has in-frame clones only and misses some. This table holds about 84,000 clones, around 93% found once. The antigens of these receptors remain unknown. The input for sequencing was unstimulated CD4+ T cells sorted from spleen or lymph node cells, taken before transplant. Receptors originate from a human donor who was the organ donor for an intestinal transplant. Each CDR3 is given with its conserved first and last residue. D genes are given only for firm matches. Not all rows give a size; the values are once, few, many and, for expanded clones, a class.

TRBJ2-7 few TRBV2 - TGTGCCAGCAGGACGGACTCTTCCTACGAGCAGTACTTC CASRTDSSYEQYF
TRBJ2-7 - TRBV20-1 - TGCAGAGCGGACTTCTCCTACGAGCAGTACTTC CRADFSYEQYF
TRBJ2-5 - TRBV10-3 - TGTGCCACCAACCCCTCGGTGAGAAGCGGCCAAGAGACCCAGTACTTC CATNPSVRSGQETQYF
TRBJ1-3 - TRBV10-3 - TGTGCCATCAGCAGAACGGGGACTATGGGACACACCATATATTTT CAISRTGTMGHTIYF
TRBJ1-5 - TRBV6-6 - TGTGCCAGCAGTTATTCCAGGGACATCAGTAGGCCCCAGCATTTT CASSYSRDISRPQHF
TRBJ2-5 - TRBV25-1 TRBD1 TGTGCCAGCAGTGAATCAGGGACAGGGGGAAGGGAGGCCCAGTACTTC CASSESGTGGREAQYF
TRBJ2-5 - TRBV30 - TGTGCCTGGAGTGTATGGCCCCCAGGCGTGGCGGAGACCCAGTACTTC CAWSVWPPGVAETQYF
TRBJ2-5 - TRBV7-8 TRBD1 TGTGCCAGCAGCCGGGACAGGGGGGAGACCCAGTACTTC CASSRDRGETQYF
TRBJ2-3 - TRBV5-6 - TGTGCCAGCAGCTTGCTCCAGGGGAGGGGAGATACGCAGTATTTT CASSLLQGRGDTQYF
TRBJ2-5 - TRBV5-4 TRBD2 TGTGCCAGCAGCTTGGGGACTAGCCGGGAGACCCAGTACTTC CASSLGTSRETQYF
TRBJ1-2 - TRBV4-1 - TGCGCCAGCAGCTCATATTTGGAGTTCAGTAACTATGGCTACACCTTC CASSSYLEFSNYGYTF
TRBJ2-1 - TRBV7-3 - TGTGCCAGCAGCGTTAGCGGAGGCCGCTACAATGAGCAGTTCTTC CASSVSGGRYNEQFF
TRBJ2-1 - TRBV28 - TGTGCCAGCAGTCTACTAAACAATGAGCAGTTCTTC CASSLLNNEQFF
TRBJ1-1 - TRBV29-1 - TGCAGCACAAGACTACAGGGAAACACTGAAGCTTTCTTT CSTRLQGNTEAFF
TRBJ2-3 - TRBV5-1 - TGCGCCAGCAGGAGCTCCACTAGCACAGATACGCAGTATTTT CASRSSTSTDTQYF
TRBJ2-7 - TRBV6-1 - TGTGCCAGCAGTGAATTGGACTTTGTGAGAATCTACTTC CASSELDFVRIYF
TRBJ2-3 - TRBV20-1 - TGCAGTGCGAGGACAGATACGCAGTATTTT CSARTDTQYF
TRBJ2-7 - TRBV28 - TGTGCCACCAAATTCTACGAGCAGTACTTC CATKFYEQYF
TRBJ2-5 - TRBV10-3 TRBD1 TGTGCCATCGGACAGGGAGCGGAGACCCAGTACTTC CAIGQGAETQYF
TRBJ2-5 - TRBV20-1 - TGCAGTCTCCGAGGGGGAGAGACCCAGTACTTC CSLRGGETQYF
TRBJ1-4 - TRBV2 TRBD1 TGTGCCAGCAGTGAGACAGGGGGGGAAAAACTGTTTTTT CASSETGGEKLFF
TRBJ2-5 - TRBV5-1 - TGCGCCAGCAGCTTGGCAGGGAACGAGGAGACCCAGTACTTC CASSLAGNEETQYF
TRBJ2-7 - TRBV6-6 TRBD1 TGTGCCAGCAGTTACTCGGGGACAGGGGGCGGGGAGCAGTACTTC CASSYSGTGGGEQYF
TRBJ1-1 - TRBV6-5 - TGTGCCAGCAGTTCGACCGACAGCCTCGTCACTGAAGCTTTCTTT CASSSTDSLVTEAFF
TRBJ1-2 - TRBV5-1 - TGCGCCAGCAGCAACAGCTATGGCTACACCTTC CASSNSYGYTF
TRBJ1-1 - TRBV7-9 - TGTGCCAGCAGCCTGGTCTGGAGTGCAAAGGACACTGAAGCTTTCTTT CASSLVWSAKDTEAFF
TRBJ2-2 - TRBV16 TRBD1 TGTGCCAGCAGCCGTAACGCCCGGACAGGGGGCAGGGGGACCGGGGAGCTGTTTTTT CASSRNARTGGRGTGELFF
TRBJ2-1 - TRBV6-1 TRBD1 TGTGCCAGCAATCCCGGACAGGGCTCCTACAATGAGCAGTTCTTC CASNPGQGSYNEQFF
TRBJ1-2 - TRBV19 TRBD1 TGTGCCAGTAGTTGGGACAGGGAGTTCTCTGGCTACACCTTC CASSWDREFSGYTF
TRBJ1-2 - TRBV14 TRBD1 TGTGCCAGCAGGCAAGCAGGGGGAGGCTATGGCTACACCTTC CASRQAGGGYGYTF
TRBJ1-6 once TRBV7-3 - TGTGCCAGCAGCCAGAGCGAGGTCTATAATTCACCCCTCCACTTT CASSQSEVYNSPLHF
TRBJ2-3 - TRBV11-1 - TGTGCCAGCAGCTTTGGGGGGACGCAGTATTTT CASSFGGTQYF
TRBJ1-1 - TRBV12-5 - TGTGCTAGTGCCTGGAGAACTGAAGCTTTCTTT CASAWRTEAFF
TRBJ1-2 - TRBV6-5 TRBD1 TGTGCCAGCAGTTACTCAGGGACAGGGGGGAACTATGGCTACACCTTC CASSYSGTGGNYGYTF
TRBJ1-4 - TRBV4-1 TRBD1 TGCGCCAGCAGTCCTCAGCCGGACAGGGGCCGTGAAAAACTGTTTTTT CASSPQPDRGREKLFF
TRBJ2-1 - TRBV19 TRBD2 TGTGCCAGTAGAAGGACTAGCGGGAGCAATGAGCAGTTCTTC CASRRTSGSNEQFF